The TCR beta chain described here comes from a study of cytomegalovirus exposure and HLA in healthy donors. Study in general: Sequencing of 180 million or so T cells in an earlier analysis found around 100 million unique TCR beta sequences.

As concerns this clone: Its antigen remains unidentified.

The PCR was carried out with 60 Vbeta primers and 13 Jbeta primers. Some clones are missing from TCRdb's copy, which holds only in-frame ones; the method was immunoSEQ multiplex PCR. The sample records 75,000 to 95,000 clones, 63% being singletons. General study results and limits: Differences between HLA loci emerged in a later analysis of TCR association rates, with DRB1 most and HLA-C fewest.

The CDR3 runs 16 residues. With V trimmed by 1 base and J by 9 bases, 15 bases remained unmatched. The germline V gene has CDR1 LGHNA and CDR2 YSLEER. This chain joins TRBV4-3 and TRBJ2-7; TRBD1 aligns across 7 bases. This TCR was recovered from a woman aged 25 to 39 in good health and CMV-seronegative. The sequenced sample was PBMCs. As DNA, the CDR3 is TGCGCCAGCAGCCAAGCCCCCACCGGGACAGACGTAGCGCAGTACTTC. This codes for CASSQAPTGTDVAQYF.